This T cell receptor (beta chain) is from a study of cytomegalovirus exposure and HLA in healthy donors. Per germline, CDR1 SGHDT and CDR2 YYEEEE. The CDR3 contains 16 residues. Trimming cost V 2 bases and J 2 bases; bases outside gene matches: 4. PCR involved 60 Vbeta and 13 Jbeta primers. The data were produced by immunoSEQ multiplex PCR, yet TCRdb's version contains in-frame clones alone and is incomplete. In the table there are more than 65,000 clones, over 70% of which are singletons. This sequence joins TRBV5-6 and TRBJ2-4, with 10 bases that match TRBD1. Sequenced sample: PBMCs. This clonotype originated in a woman aged 40 to 50 in good health and CMV-seropositive. The DNA of the CDR3 is TGTGCCAGCAGCTTCAGGGACAGGGGTTCCAAAAACATTCAGTACTTC. It specifies CASSFRDRGSKNIQYF.